This TCR beta chain was sequenced during a study of cytomegalovirus exposure and HLA in healthy donors (dated by TCRdb to 2016 to 2017). Context from the whole study: In an earlier analysis of fewer than 750 of the donors, less than 350 Gb of sequence data and roughly 100 million unique TCR beta sequences from roughly 190 million T cells were reported. About 310 gigabases of sequencing data and tens of millions of unique TCR sequences were included in an early release covering roughly 600 HLA-typed donors. Of the 300 to 450 genotyped donors, 81% were placed in the genetic ancestry cluster associated with self-reported Caucasian donors. The study aimed to test whether cataloging public T cell receptors could reveal signatures of past pathogen exposure. Using immunosequencing, the study profiled T cell repertoires from about 620 subjects and related those repertoires to cytomegalovirus serostatus. In addition to the first cohort of 650 to 750 subjects, a separate validation cohort of 130 or so different subjects was used. High-throughput TCR immunosequencing, statistical association of individual TCRs with disease status, and machine learning were combined to predict cytomegalovirus infection status. To study patterns of TCR occurrence, a later analysis re-analyzed previously published TCR beta repertoires from under 750 donors and added high-resolution HLA genotyping. The later analysis used no new phenotypic data to find candidate immune exposures, relying instead on TCR beta sequences and their occurrence across donors. To decide whether each TCR beta V gene segment behaved as functional or pseudogenic, an earlier analysis of some 600 of the donors relied on high-throughput TCR beta sequencing. Donor age, sex, ethnicity and CMV serostatus were compiled together with the repertoire data. In a later genetic analysis, genome-wide SNP genotypes for about 55% of the 666 donors were used, and that subset was treated as a discovery cohort. All discovery cohort repertoires had been generated on a single sequencing platform. HLA typing covered class I and class II loci at four-digit resolution. The number of donors typed differed by locus, with about 629-640 for A, B, C, DRB1 and DQB1, around 500 for DQA1, approximately 580 for DPA1, and approximately 470 for DPB1. Four to six DR-DQ haplotypes were handled as single units for association and clustering, since linkage in the cohort was strong. On average, roughly 240,000 unique TCR beta nucleotide sequences were sequenced per donor among 398 genotyped donors of the cohort, with roughly 18% of those sequences being non-productive. Overall results and qualifications from the work: According to the authors, the approach could potentially be generalized to other disease states and immunological phenotypes. Linkage disequilibrium might explain the correlated functional status among segregating V segments, but an unknown experimental factor could not be excluded. A few of the identified cytomegalovirus-associated TCR beta chains were confirmed in vitro to be specific for cytomegalovirus antigens. The 87-base-pair reads could not distinguish some IMGT-functional V segments, including TRBV6-2 and TRBV6-3, so those segments were excluded. A further reported finding was that TCR beta sequences accurately predicted the HLA-A and HLA-B alleles for most subjects in the first cohort. Fewer than 20 rarely observed V segments, including chromosome 9 orphons, were excluded from the earlier analysis of approximately 500 of the donors because counts were too low. A later analysis found that most CMV-associated TCR beta chains appeared HLA-restricted, with HLA associations seemingly driven largely by CMV exposure. Several of the top co-occurrence clusters appeared to be linked to parvovirus B19, influenza, CMV and Epstein-Barr virus, according to a later analysis. Broadly in line with IMGT annotations, most TCR beta V segments showed up in productive rearrangements about 87% or about 30% of the time in an earlier analysis of roughly 590 of the donors. Most TCR sequences were seen in very few donors, while some public TCRs were found in many individuals. When HLA alleles, especially DR and DQ, strongly co-occurred, attributing TCR associations to individual alleles was difficult. A later genetic analysis associated a missense DCLRE1C variant with V-gene and J-gene trimming of TCR beta chains, and an independent cohort replicated the association. According to a later analysis, TCR association rates differed among HLA loci, with DRB1 alleles showing the most associated TCRs and HLA-C alleles showing the fewest. Because some donors lacked HLA typing at each locus, the association tests relied only on the typed subset. Only TCR beta chains were sequenced in this cohort, and the absence of alpha or paired-chain data limited detectable features. The classifier was reported to diagnose cytomegalovirus status with high specificity and sensitivity in both the original and validation cohorts. For the cohort, immune exposure information was limited to CMV serostatus. Roughly uniform sequencing depth across donors was assumed in presence/absence analyses, although this assumption may not hold. Specific HLA alleles were associated with around 18,000 TCR beta sequences at a false discovery rate of 0.05 in a later analysis. A later genetic analysis reported fewer N-insertions in productive TCRs among donors in an Asian-associated ancestry cluster than the roughly 700-donor mean. A group of highly shared sequence variants was considered likely to be a technical artifact of the sequencing pipeline. A later analysis found that HLA-associated TCR beta chains were more clonally expanded and had lower generation probabilities than equally common non-associated chains. The study gave a list of 150 to 200 TCR beta chains associated with cytomegalovirus.

Library preparation was by the immunoSEQ multiplex PCR assay. A mixture of 60 forward primers for TCR Vbeta segments and 13 reverse primers for TCR Jbeta segments was used in the multiplex PCR. The CDR3 region of rearranged TCR beta genes was amplified from genomic DNA with a multiplex PCR assay. The amplified TCR beta libraries were sequenced on the Illumina HiSeq System as 87-base-pair reads. In the original analysis: A later analysis tallied tens of millions of unique TCR beta chains across the 700 or so repertoires, and around 9.9 million of those chains were shared by two or more donors. A nearest-neighbor algorithm error-corrected the raw reads and collapsed the reads into unique sequences, merging closely related sequences to remove PCR and sequencing errors. To assign V, D and J gene segments, CDR3 sequences were aligned to IMGT reference sequences. For a sequence to be retained, a match of at least six nucleotides to both a V gene segment and a J gene segment was required. Rearrangements were called productive when the CDR3 lacked stop codons and stayed in frame with V and J; all others were non-productive. Following IMGT convention, CDR3 was defined as the stretch from the second conserved V-encoded cysteine up to the conserved J-encoded phenylalanine. In an earlier analysis of just under 600 of the donors, sequences lacking an unambiguous match to a single V gene segment were excluded. In an earlier analysis of 450 to 700 of the donors, V segments were called functional above 56.7% productive rearrangements and were called segregating when the between-donor standard deviation exceeded 5%. A statistical classification framework was developed to diagnose cytomegalovirus status using the catalog of TCR beta chain sequences. In a later analysis, TCR nucleotide sequences were compared against IMGT/GENE-DB human TR gene sequences so that V and J genes could be assigned. The TCRdist pipeline was used in a later analysis to assign CDR3 sequences and most-parsimonious VDJ recombination scenarios. A later analysis defined each TCR beta chain by its CDR3 amino acid sequence plus V-gene family, and excluded reads lacking a unique V-gene family. In a later analysis, 450 to 600 highly shared, low-generation-probability nucleotide sequences were removed to address suspected cross-contamination and a sequencing artifact. For each public chain, a later analysis derived a clonal expansion index from normalized ranks of inferred template counts within each repertoire. In a later analysis, generation probabilities were computed with a VDJ recombination model fitted to out-of-frame rearrangements, and the resulting probabilities were checked against IGoR. In a later analysis, hypergeometric tests were used to score TCR-TCR, TCR-HLA and TCR-CMV co-occurrence, with a repertoire-size bias correction applied to TCR pairs. A later analysis estimated false discovery rates by permuting HLA or CMV assignments 20 times. A later analysis grouped co-occurring TCRs with DBSCAN, adding TCRdist sequence similarity when clustering within HLA-allele-positive subsets. Repertoires with fewer than 30,000 or more than 120,000 public chains, plus five repertoires with anomalous nucleotide sharing, were excluded from co-occurrence clustering. Entries here come from immuneACCESS through TCRdb and include only in-frame sequences with V and J called. Some clones fail to appear in such tables; in the studies checked, an unresolved V gene covers under half of the shortfall, and the cause of the remainder is unknown. V and J calls and clone size follow that table, whereas D and trimming were derived from the DNA. The sample table shows 120,000 or so clones, and around four fifths are seen once. The top ten clones comprise around 9.9% of the sample.

The cohort consisted of 600 to 750 healthy bone marrow donors. All cohort members were sampled while nominally healthy, although unrecorded immune exposures were likely present. The donor was CMV seropositive and belonged to the group of a few hundred seropositive cohort members. A peripheral blood sample was provided by each donor, and peripheral blood mononuclear cells were used for TCR beta sequencing. The Qiagen DNeasy Blood Extraction Kit was used to extract genomic DNA from the blood cell samples. Comment on this clone: No antigen is known for it. Qualities for individual bases were not recorded, and no much larger clone is one base off.

V sheds 2 bases and J sheds 3 bases, leaving 11 bases between their ends. The CDR3, cysteine through phenylalanine, is 14 amino acids long. The sequence is cut down to CDR3 DNA, 42 bases in frame from base 1. The germline V gene encodes CDR1 MNHEY and CDR2 SVGAGI. The chain couples TRBV6-5 to TRBJ2-7, with no D gene named confidently. Sequences were obtained from PBMCs. The TCR comes from a man aged 30 to 39 in good health and CMV-seropositive. CDR3 region: CASSYGGQNYEQYF. Here is the DNA: TGTGCCAGCAGTTACGGTGGCCAAAACTACGAGCAGTACTTC.